The clone carrying this TCR beta chain has more than one count but fewer than ten. The study ran its PCR with 60 Vbeta and 13 Jbeta primers. Profiling relied on immunoSEQ multiplex PCR, and the TCRdb table lists in-frame clones only, not all of them. The table records around 150,000 clones, about 64% of them present only once. The CDR3 is 13 residues long. Germline CDR1 and CDR2: LNHDA and SQIVND (reference sequence). With V trimmed by 9 bases and J by 7 bases, 7 bases remained unmatched. This sample was included in a study of cytomegalovirus exposure and HLA in healthy donors. The source of this sequence is a woman aged 40 to 50 in good health and CMV-seronegative. Sequencing was carried out using PBMCs. This chain connects TRBV19 to TRBJ1-4; 8 bases are a match to TRBD1. CDR3 region: CASSTGEGEKLFF. The CDR3 nucleotides read TGTGCCAGCTCGACAGGGGAGGGTGAAAAACTGTTTTTT.